This T cell receptor beta chain was documented in a study of T cell responses to AZD1222 COVID-19 vaccine. This CDR3 has 11 amino acids. The germline V gene encodes CDR1 DFQATT and CDR2 SNEGSKA (reference sequence). V lost 3 bases to trimming and J lost 11 bases; unmatched junction nucleotides: 7. Sequenced by immunoSEQ multiplex PCR; TCRdb stores in-frame clones only, minus some. The sample shows 100,000 to 150,000 clones, roughly 85% of them seen only once. Study findings and constraints: Donors skewed white British and female; clonal diversity was possibly underestimated. Along spike, vaccine-associated CD4 TCRs were found throughout, with dominance at 160-218 and 743-854.

A remark on this clone: The antigen is undetermined.

Sample: peripheral blood, taken 28 days after the second dose of the MenACWY control vaccine. The TCR originated in an adult who received the MenACWY meningococcal vaccine as a control. The chain has TRBV20-1 and TRBJ2-7, with 7 bases that match TRBD2. The CDR3 sequence: CSASRGEGEYF. The CDR3 DNA reads as TGCAGTGCTAGTCGAGGGGAGGGAGAGTACTTC.